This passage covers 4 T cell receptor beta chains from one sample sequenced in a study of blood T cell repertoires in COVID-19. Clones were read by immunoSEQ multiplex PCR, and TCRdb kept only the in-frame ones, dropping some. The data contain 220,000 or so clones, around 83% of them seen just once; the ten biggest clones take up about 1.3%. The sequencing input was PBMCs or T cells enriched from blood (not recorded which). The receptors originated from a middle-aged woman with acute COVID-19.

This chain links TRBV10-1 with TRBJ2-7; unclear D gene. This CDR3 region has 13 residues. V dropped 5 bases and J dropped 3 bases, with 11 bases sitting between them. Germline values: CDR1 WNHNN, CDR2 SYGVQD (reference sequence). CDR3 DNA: TGCGCCAGCAGTCCCAGTACAATCTACGAGCAGTACTTC. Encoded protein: CASSPSTIYEQYF.

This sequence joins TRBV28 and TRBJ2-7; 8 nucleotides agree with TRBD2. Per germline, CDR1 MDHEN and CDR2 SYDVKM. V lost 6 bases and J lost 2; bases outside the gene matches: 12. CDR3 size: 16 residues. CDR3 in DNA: TGTGCCAGCAGGCCTCTCCTGACTAGCGCCGCCTACGAGCAGTACTTC. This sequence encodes CASRPLLTSAAYEQYF.

CDR3 DNA sequence: TGTGCCAGCAGCTTAGTAAGCCTCGGAGGTGAGGGCTACACCTTC. It translates to CASSLVSLGGEGYTF. V is TRBV7-2 and J is TRBJ1-2, with no clear D. Trimming left V 1 base short and J 8 bases short, with 17 bases between. Germline V lookup: CDR1 SGHTA, CDR2 FQGNSA. This CDR3 is 15 amino acids long. The variable domain in full, with the rest retrieved from reference TRBV7-2 and TRBJ1-2, is GAGVSQSPSNKVTEKGKDVELRCDPISGHTALYWYRQSLGQGLEFLIYFQGNSAPDKSGLPSDRFSAERTGGSVSTLTIQRTQQEDSAVYLCASSLVSLGGEGYTFGSGTRLTVV.

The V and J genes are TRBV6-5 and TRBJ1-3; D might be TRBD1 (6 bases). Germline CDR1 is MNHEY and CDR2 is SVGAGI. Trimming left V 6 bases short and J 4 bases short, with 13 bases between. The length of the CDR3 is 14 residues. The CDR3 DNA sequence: TGTGCCAGCAGGGAGGCAGGGGCCGGAAACACCATATATTTT. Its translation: CASREAGAGNTIYF.